This is a list of T cell receptor beta chains from one sample in a study of preoperative IRX-2 immunotherapy in early breast cancer. This table comes from immunoSEQ multiplex PCR, and its TCRdb copy is limited to in-frame clones, with some not included. This table holds roughly 62,000 clones, roughly 94% found once. Sampling was carried out from a patient treated with IRX-2 immunotherapy. All receptors derive from a human donor with breast cancer. Each CDR3 is given with its conserved first and last residue. D genes are given only for firm matches. Clone sizes are given selectively: once, few, many, or a class where the clone is expanded.

size: NA
V: TRBV30
D: NA
J: TRBJ2-2
DNA: TGTGCCTGGAGTGTACTGTCGGCCGGCACCGGGGAGCTGTTTTTT
CDR3: CAWSVLSAGTGELFF

size: NA
V: TRBV11-2
D: NA
J: TRBJ1-6
DNA: TGTGCCAGCAGCTTAGGGCCGGGCCAGGGGTCACCCCTCCACTTT
CDR3: CASSLGPGQGSPLHF

size: NA
V: TRBV15
D: NA
J: TRBJ2-7
DNA: TGTGCCACCGGACACAGGGAGGACTACGAGCAGTACTTC
CDR3: CATGHREDYEQYF

size: NA
V: TRBV15
D: NA
J: TRBJ1-2
DNA: TGTGCCACCAGCAGAATCGTGGGGATCTATGGCTACACCTTC
CDR3: CATSRIVGIYGYTF

size: NA
V: TRBV20-1
D: NA
J: TRBJ2-5
DNA: TGCAGTGCTAGTGAAACGACCCAGTACTTC
CDR3: CSASETTQYF

size: once
V: TRBV10-3
D: TRBD2
J: TRBJ2-1
DNA: TGTGCCATCAGTGAGTCGATTGGGGGGGGGATTAACAATGAGCAGTTCTTC
CDR3: CAISESIGGGINNEQFF

size: once
V: TRBV28
D: NA
J: TRBJ2-3
DNA: TGTGCCAGCACCCGGGGAGATACGCAGTATTTT
CDR3: CASTRGDTQYF

size: once
V: TRBV5-4
D: TRBD1
J: TRBJ1-6
DNA: TGTGCCAGCAGCAAACGACAGGGGAAAGATTCACCCCTCCACTTT
CDR3: CASSKRQGKDSPLHF

size: NA
V: TRBV27
D: NA
J: TRBJ2-7
DNA: TGTGCCAGCAGTCCCACCCAGGGGGGGTACGAGCAGTACTTC
CDR3: CASSPTQGGYEQYF

size: NA
V: TRBV7-3
D: TRBD1
J: TRBJ2-1
DNA: TGTGCCAGCAGCGACAGAGGACAGGGGTACAATGAGCAGTTCTTC
CDR3: CASSDRGQGYNEQFF